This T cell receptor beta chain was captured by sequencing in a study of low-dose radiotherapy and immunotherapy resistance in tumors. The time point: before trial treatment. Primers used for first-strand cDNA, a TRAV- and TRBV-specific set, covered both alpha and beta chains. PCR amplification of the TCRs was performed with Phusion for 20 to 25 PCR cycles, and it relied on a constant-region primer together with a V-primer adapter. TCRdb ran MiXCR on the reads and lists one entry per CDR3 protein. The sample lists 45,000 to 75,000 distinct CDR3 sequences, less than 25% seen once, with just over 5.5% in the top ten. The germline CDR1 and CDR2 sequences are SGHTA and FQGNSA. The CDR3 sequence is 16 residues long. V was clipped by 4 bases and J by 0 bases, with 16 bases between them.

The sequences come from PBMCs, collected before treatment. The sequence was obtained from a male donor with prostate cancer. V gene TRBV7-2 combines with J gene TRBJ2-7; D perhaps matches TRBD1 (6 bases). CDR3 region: CASSSRRTVYSYEQYF. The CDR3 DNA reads TGTGCCAGCAGCTCCCGGCGGACAGTTTACTCCTACGAGCAGTACTTC.